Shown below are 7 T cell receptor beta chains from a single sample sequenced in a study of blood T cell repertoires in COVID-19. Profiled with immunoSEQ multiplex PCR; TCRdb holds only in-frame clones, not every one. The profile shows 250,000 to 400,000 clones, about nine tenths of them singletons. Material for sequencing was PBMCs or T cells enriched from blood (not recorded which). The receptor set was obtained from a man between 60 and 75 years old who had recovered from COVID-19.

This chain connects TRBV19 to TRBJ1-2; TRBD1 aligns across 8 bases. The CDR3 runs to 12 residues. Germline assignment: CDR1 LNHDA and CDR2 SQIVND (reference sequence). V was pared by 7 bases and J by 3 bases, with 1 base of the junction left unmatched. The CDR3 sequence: CASTGGDYGYTF. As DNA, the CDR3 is TGTGCCAGTACAGGGGGCGACTATGGCTACACCTTC.

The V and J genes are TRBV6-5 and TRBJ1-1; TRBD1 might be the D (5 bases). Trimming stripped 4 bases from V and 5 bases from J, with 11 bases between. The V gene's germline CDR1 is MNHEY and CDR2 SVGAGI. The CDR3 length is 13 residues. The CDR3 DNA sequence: TGTGCCAGCAGTTCCCTGCGGGGGACTGAAGCTTTCTTT. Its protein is CASSSLRGTEAFF.

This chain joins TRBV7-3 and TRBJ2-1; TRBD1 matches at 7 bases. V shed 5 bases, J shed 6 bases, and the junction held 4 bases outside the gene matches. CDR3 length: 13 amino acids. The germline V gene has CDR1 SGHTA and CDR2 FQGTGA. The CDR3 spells CASSKTGINEQFF. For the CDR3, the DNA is TGTGCCAGCAGCAAGACAGGGATCAATGAGCAGTTCTTC.

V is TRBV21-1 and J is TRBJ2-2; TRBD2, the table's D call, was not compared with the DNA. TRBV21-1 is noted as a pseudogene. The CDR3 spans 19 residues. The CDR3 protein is CASSKGQGRGVWDTGELFF. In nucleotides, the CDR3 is TGTGCCAGCAGCAAGGGGCAGGGGAGGGGAGTATGGGATACCGGGGAGCTGTTTTTT.

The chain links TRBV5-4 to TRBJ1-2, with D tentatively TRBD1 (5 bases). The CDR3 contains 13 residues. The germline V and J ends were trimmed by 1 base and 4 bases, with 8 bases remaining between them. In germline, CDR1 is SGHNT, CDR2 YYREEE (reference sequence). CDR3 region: CASSLQDTYGYTF. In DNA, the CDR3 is TGTGCCAGCAGCTTGCAGGACACCTATGGCTACACCTTC.

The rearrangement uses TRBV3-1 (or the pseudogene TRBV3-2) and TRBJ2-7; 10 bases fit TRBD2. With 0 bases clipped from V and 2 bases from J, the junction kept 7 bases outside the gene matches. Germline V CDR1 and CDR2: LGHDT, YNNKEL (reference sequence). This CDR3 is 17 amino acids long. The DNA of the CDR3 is TGTGCCAGCAGCCAAGACGGTCTAGCGGGGGTTCCCTACGAGCAGTACTTC. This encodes CASSQDGLAGVPYEQYF.

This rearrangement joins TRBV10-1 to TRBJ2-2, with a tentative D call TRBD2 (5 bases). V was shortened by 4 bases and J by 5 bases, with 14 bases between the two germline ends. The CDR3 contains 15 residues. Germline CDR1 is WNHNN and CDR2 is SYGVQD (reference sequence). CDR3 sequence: CASSAFLGETGELFF. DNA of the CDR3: TGCGCCAGCAGTGCATTCCTTGGGGAGACCGGGGAGCTGTTTTTT.